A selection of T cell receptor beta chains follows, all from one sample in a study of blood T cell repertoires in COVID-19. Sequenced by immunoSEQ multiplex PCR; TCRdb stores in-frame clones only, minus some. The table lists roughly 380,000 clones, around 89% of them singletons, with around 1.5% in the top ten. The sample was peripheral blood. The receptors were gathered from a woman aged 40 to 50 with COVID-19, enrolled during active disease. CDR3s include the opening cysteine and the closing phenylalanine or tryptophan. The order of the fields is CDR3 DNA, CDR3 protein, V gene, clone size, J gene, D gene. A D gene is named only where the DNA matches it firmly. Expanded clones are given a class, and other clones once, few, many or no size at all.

TGTGCCAGTAGTGCTAGCCGGGACAGGGCTTTTTCACCCCTCCACTTT | CASSASRDRAFSPLHF | TRBV19 | . | TRBJ1-6 | TRBD1
TGTGCCAGCAGTTTAGAGTCAGGTTTCACAGATACGCAGTATTTT | CASSLESGFTDTQYF | TRBV28 | . | TRBJ2-3 | .
TGTGCCAGCAGTCGACAGGGAGGCTACACCTTC | CASSRQGGYTF | TRBV12-3/TRBV12-4 | . | TRBJ1-2 | TRBD1
TGTGCCACCAGCAGACCTGACCCCACAGGGAATGGCTACACCTTC | CATSRPDPTGNGYTF | TRBV15 | . | TRBJ1-2 | .
TGTGCCAGCAGTTTTGATGCACAGTGGGCCAACGTCCTGACTTTC | CASSFDAQWANVLTF | TRBV27 | . | TRBJ2-6 | .
TGTGCCAGCAGCCAATGGGGGACTAGCGACACCGGGGAGCTGTTTTTT | CASSQWGTSDTGELFF | TRBV3-1/TRBV3-2 | . | TRBJ2-2 | TRBD2
TGCGCCAGCAGACAGGGAGCCTACGAGCAGTACTTC | CASRQGAYEQYF | TRBV5-1 | . | TRBJ2-7 | .
TGTGCCAGTAGTAAGGACAGGGTCACTGAAGCTTTCTTT | CASSKDRVTEAFF | TRBV19 | . | TRBJ1-1 | TRBD1
TGTGCCAGCAGCTACAGGGATGAAGAGACCCAGTACTTC | CASSYRDEETQYF | TRBV5-4 | . | TRBJ2-5 | .
TGCAGTGCTAGTGGACAGTATAGCAATCAGCCCCAGCATTTT | CSASGQYSNQPQHF | TRBV20-1 | . | TRBJ1-5 | .
TGTGCCAGCAGCCCACTGGGCGCAGGGGGAAGGAGAAACACCATATATTTT | CASSPLGAGGRRNTIYF | TRBV7-2 | . | TRBJ1-3 | TRBD1
TGTGCCAGCAGCCTGGGACAGGAACTCAGCTCTGGGGCCAACGTCCTGACTTTC | CASSLGQELSSGANVLTF | TRBV7-9 | . | TRBJ2-6 | TRBD1
TGTGCCAGCAGTTACTCGAAGACTTATGGAAACACCATATATTTT | CASSYSKTYGNTIYF | TRBV6-2/TRBV6-3 | . | TRBJ1-3 | .
TGCAGCGTTGAGACTAGCGGGGAGTACAATGAGCAGTTCTTC | CSVETSGEYNEQFF | TRBV29-1 | . | TRBJ2-1 | TRBD2
TGTGCCAGCAGTTTAGCGGGGGGTACCTACGAGCAGTACTTC | CASSLAGGTYEQYF | TRBV27 | . | TRBJ2-7 | TRBD2
TGTGCCAGCAGTCAAAGGGGGTTGCTAGCCAAAAACATTCAGTACTTC | CASSQRGLLAKNIQYF | TRBV28 | . | TRBJ2-4 | .
TGTGCCAGCAGCTCGGGACAGGGACGCGTTGGAAACACCATATATTTT | CASSSGQGRVGNTIYF | TRBV7-9 | . | TRBJ1-3 | TRBD1
TGTGCCAGCACTCGACAGGGGGGAGGGAACACTGAAGCTTTCTTT | CASTRQGGGNTEAFF | TRBV28 | . | TRBJ1-1 | TRBD1
TGTGCCAGCAGCTTAGGGGGCCAGGGTCCCTACGAGCAGTACTTC | CASSLGGQGPYEQYF | TRBV11-3 | . | TRBJ2-7 | .
TGTGCCAGCTCACCCACCGCCAGGTTCCGCAATCAGCCCCAGCATTTT | CASSPTARFRNQPQHF | TRBV18 | . | TRBJ1-5 | .
TGCGCCAGCAGCTTGGTGGCCAGTGAAAAACTGTTTTTT | CASSLVASEKLFF | TRBV5-1 | . | TRBJ1-4 | .
TGTGCCAGCAGTTTCCCGGGACAGGACAATGAGCAGTTCTTC | CASSFPGQDNEQFF | TRBV6-6 | . | TRBJ2-1 | TRBD1
TGTGCCAGCTCACCAACTGGACAGGGAAGCAATCAGCCCCAGCATTTT | CASSPTGQGSNQPQHF | TRBV18 | . | TRBJ1-5 | TRBD1
TGTGCCAGCAGTTACGGGCGGGGGGCCGGGGAGCTGTTTTTT | CASSYGRGAGELFF | TRBV6-5 | . | TRBJ2-2 | TRBD2
TGTGCCAGCAGTTTTTGGGGACAGGGGAACTATGGCTACACCTTC | CASSFWGQGNYGYTF | TRBV27 | . | TRBJ1-2 | TRBD1
TGTGCCAGCAGCTTAGCACAGGGAGTCGCCGCTGAGCAGTTCTTC | CASSLAQGVAAEQFF | TRBV7-2 | . | TRBJ2-1 | .
TGCGCCAGCAGCCACCTACAGGGGGAGGGGGAGCTGTTTTTT | CASSHLQGEGELFF | TRBV4-3 | . | TRBJ2-2 | TRBD1
TGTGCCAGCAGTTTATGGGGCCTCTCCCGGGGGAGGGGAAACACCATATATTTT | CASSLWGLSRGRGNTIYF | TRBV28 | . | TRBJ1-3 | .
TGTGCCACCAGTGCAAGAGGGGGAAACACAGATACGCAGTATTTT | CATSARGGNTDTQYF | TRBV24-1 | once | TRBJ2-3 | .
TGTGCCAGCACCTCCCCGGGTCGGGATGGCTACACCTTC | CASTSPGRDGYTF | TRBV6-5 | . | TRBJ1-2 | .
TGTGCCAGCAGCCAAGGCGTTAGCGGGGGAGTGGAGACCCAGTACTTC | CASSQGVSGGVETQYF | TRBV3-1/TRBV3-2 | . | TRBJ2-5 | TRBD2